The 19 T cell receptor beta chains below all came from one sample that was sequenced in a study. TCRdb called the RT-PCR reads again in MiXCR, with one record for every CDR3 protein. The sample holds about 680,000 distinct CDR3 sequences, about 14% seen once. The material sequenced was memory CD4+ T cells from blood. The receptors were sampled from a female donor in good health, serving as a healthy control.

This clonotype has more than one count but fewer than ten. The chain joins TRBV7-2 to TRBJ2-1, with 8 bases identical to TRBD2. Germline V gene lookup returns CDR1 SGHTA and CDR2 FQGNSA. This CDR3 contains 16 residues. Trimming cost V 6 bases and J 7 bases; bases outside gene matches: 14. For the CDR3, the DNA is TGTGCCAGCAGGGGGGGTAGCGGGGCCCGGGGGAATGAGCAGTTCTTC. It codes for CASRGGSGARGNEQFF.

This clonotype came up a few times. J is TRBJ1-2 and V is TRBV12-3 or TRBV12-4; no clear D. There are 13 residues in the CDR3. V gave up 3 bases and J gave up 4 bases, with 9 bases separating them. The CDR3 protein is CASSLRRSYGYTF. The CDR3 DNA reads as TGTGCCAGCAGTTTGCGCCGGAGCTATGGCTACACCTTC.

The sample holds many counts of this clonotype. V gene TRBV28 combines with J gene TRBJ2-7, with 8 bases fitting TRBD2. Germline V gives CDR1 MDHEN, CDR2 SYDVKM. After removal of 4 bases from V and 2 bases from J, the junction contained 4 bases not matched to a gene. This CDR3 has 14 residues. In DNA, the CDR3 is TGTGCCAGCAGTTATCCGGGGGGGACCTACGAGCAGTACTTC. Translated, it gives CASSYPGGTYEQYF.

The gene calls are TRBV6-2 or TRBV6-3 and TRBJ2-5, with D uncertain. This CDR3 has 15 amino acids. Trimming cost V 6 bases and J 0 bases, with 14 bases left between them. Germline CDR1 MNHEY, CDR2 SVGEGT. The CDR3 sequence: CASRTPWADQETQYF. The CDR3 region has the DNA TGTGCCAGCAGGACCCCGTGGGCGGACCAAGAGACCCAGTACTTC.

The chain joins TRBV20-1 to TRBJ1-3, with TRBD1 matching over 10 bases. The length of the CDR3 is 15 residues. The ends lost 6 bases at V and 4 bases at J; junction bases unmatched: 9. CDR1 and CDR2 (germline): DFQATT, SNEGSKA (reference sequence). The CDR3 region is CSASDGTGDGNTIYF. CDR3 nucleotides: TGCAGTGCCTCTGACGGGACAGGGGACGGAAACACCATATATTTT.

Only a few counts were recorded for this clonotype. V gene TRBV7-2 combines with J gene TRBJ2-1; D ambiguous. CDR3 size: 13 residues. Germline-derived CDR1 and CDR2 are SGHTA and FQGNSA. V lost 5 bases to trimming and J lost 6 bases, with 11 bases between them. The CDR3 loop reads CASSPTWVNEQFF. The CDR3, as DNA: TGTGCCAGCAGCCCCACATGGGTCAATGAGCAGTTCTTC. The complete variable domain, with remaining parts taken from reference TRBV7-2 and TRBJ2-1, reads GAGVSQSPSNKVTEKGKDVELRCDPISGHTALYWYRQSLGQGLEFLIYFQGNSAPDKSGLPSDRFSAERTGGSVSTLTIQRTQQEDSAVYLCASSPTWVNEQFFGPGTRLTVL.

This clonotype has at least ten counts. This rearrangement joins TRBV10-3 to TRBJ2-1; D is undetermined. Germline values: CDR1 ENHRY, CDR2 SYGVKD. The CDR3 has 15 residues. Trimming removed 0 bases at V and 8 bases at J, with 14 bases between. For the CDR3, the DNA is TGTGCCATCAGTGAGTCATGGGGTATGGGTGATGAGCAGTTCTTC. Translating gives CAISESWGMGDEQFF.

This clonotype has a handful of counts. The V and J genes are TRBV5-6 and TRBJ2-3, with 8 positions matching TRBD1. V trimming: 1 base; J trimming: 5 bases; junction bases outside the gene matches: 6. This CDR3 is built from 15 residues. Germline lookup yields CDR1 SGHDT and CDR2 YYEEEE. CDR3 loop: CASSLRQGAGDTQYF. CDR3 DNA sequence: TGTGCCAGCAGCTTGCGGCAGGGGGCAGGAGATACGCAGTATTTT.

The chain couples TRBV7-8 to TRBJ1-4; TRBD1 might be the D (6 bases). This CDR3 has 15 amino acids. Per germline, CDR1 SGHVS and CDR2 FQNEAQ. Trimming shortened V by 2 bases and J by 0 bases, and 7 bases separated the two germline ends. CDR3 coding DNA: TGTGCCAGCAGCTTACGGACAGCAACTAATGAAAAACTGTTTTTT. Its translation: CASSLRTATNEKLFF.

This clonotype has a handful of counts. The J gene is TRBJ2-7, the V gene TRBV20-1; TRBD2 is a possible D gene (6 bases). Per germline, CDR1 DFQATT and CDR2 SNEGSKA (reference sequence). V dropped 6 bases and J dropped 0 bases, with 9 bases sitting between them. This CDR3 has 12 amino acids. The CDR3 DNA reads TGCAGTGCGCCGACTAGCTCCTACGAGCAGTACTTC. This codes for CSAPTSSYEQYF.

This clonotype was counted only a few times. The chain uses TRBV5-1 and TRBJ1-5; 7 positions agree with TRBD1. The CDR3 covers 14 residues. V lost 3 bases to trimming and J lost 5 bases; unmatched junction nucleotides: 5. CDR1 and CDR2 (germline): SGHRS, YFSETQ. The CDR3 loop reads CASSSGQLDQPQHF. The CDR3 DNA follows: TGCGCCAGCAGCTCGGGACAGCTCGATCAGCCCCAGCATTTT.

This clonotype has at least ten counts. The rearrangement joins TRBV7-3 to TRBJ2-2; D unclear. The CDR3 extends over 14 amino acids. The germline V gene has CDR1 SGHTA and CDR2 FQGTGA. V was trimmed by 5 bases and J by 0 bases, leaving 7 bases between them. CDR3 DNA: TGTGCCAGCAGCCCCCGGCCGAACACCGGGGAGCTGTTTTTT. Its translation is CASSPRPNTGELFF.

Only a few counts were recorded for this clonotype. This rearrangement joins TRBV20-1 to TRBJ2-7; 9 bases map to TRBD2. The CDR3 length is 14 residues. After removal of 3 bases from V and 4 bases from J, the junction contained 7 bases not matched to a gene. Germline assignment: CDR1 DFQATT and CDR2 SNEGSKA (reference sequence). The CDR3 region has the DNA TGCAGTGCTAGTGCGCCTAGCGGGATTTACGAGCAGTACTTC. It encodes CSASAPSGIYEQYF.

This clonotype was recorded a few times. The chain is built from TRBV5-1 and TRBJ1-1; 7 bases agree with TRBD1. The germline CDR1 and CDR2 sequences are SGHRS and YFSETQ. This CDR3 has 13 residues. V trimming: 2 bases; J trimming: 10 bases; junction bases outside the gene matches: 8. Written as DNA, the CDR3 is TGCGCCAGCAGCTTCGAACAGGGGCCGGGAGCTTTCTTT. Protein sequence: CASSFEQGPGAFF.

The rearrangement joins TRBV5-5 to TRBJ2-7; the match to TRBD2 covers 12 bases. With V trimmed by 4 bases and J by 1 base, 9 bases remained unmatched. The germline V gene has CDR1 SGHKS and CDR2 YYEKEE (reference sequence). The CDR3 extends over 17 amino acids. This chain's CDR3 is CASSQVLAGGWSYEQYF. CDR3 DNA: TGTGCCAGCAGCCAAGTGCTAGCGGGAGGGTGGTCCTACGAGCAGTACTTC.

The genes are TRBV19 and TRBJ2-3, with 9 nucleotides matching TRBD2. V was clipped by 3 bases and J by 6 bases; unmatched bases: 7. CDR1 is LNHDA, CDR2 SQIVND, per germline (reference sequence). This CDR3 region has 15 residues. The CDR3 DNA follows: TGTGCCAGTAGTATTGGGGGCGGGAGGGCCGATACGCAGTATTTT. Translated, it gives CASSIGGGRADTQYF.

This clonotype was recorded a few times. The chain joins TRBV6-6 to TRBJ1-1; D unclear. Trimming shortened V by 2 bases and J by 4 bases, and 11 bases separated the two germline ends. The CDR3 extends over 14 amino acids. Germline V gene lookup returns CDR1 MNHNY and CDR2 SVGAGI (reference sequence). In DNA, the CDR3 is TGTGCCAGCAGTTACGGGTCCCTCGGCACTGAAGCTTTCTTT. Amino acid sequence: CASSYGSLGTEAFF.

This clonotype was seen many times. J is TRBJ1-5 and V is TRBV28; tentatively, D is TRBD1 (5 bases). The CDR3 loop spans 15 amino acids. Per the germline V gene, CDR1 is MDHEN and CDR2 is SYDVKM. The germline V and J ends were trimmed by 6 bases and 5 bases, with 17 bases remaining between them. The CDR3 region is CASSEAGHLDQPQHF. The DNA of the CDR3 is TGTGCCAGCAGCGAAGCCGGACATTTGGATCAGCCCCAGCATTTT. Together with reference TRBV28 and TRBJ1-5, the CDR3 gives the full variable domain: DVKVTQSSRYLVKRTGEKVFLECVQDMDHENMFWYRQDPGLGLRLIYFSYDVKMKEKGDIPEGYSVSREKKERFSLILESASTNQTSMYLCASSEAGHLDQPQHFGDGTRLSIL.

This clonotype has at least ten counts. The gene calls are TRBV11-2 and TRBJ2-1, with 11 positions matching TRBD2. The CDR3 runs 15 residues. Per germline, CDR1 SGHAT and CDR2 FQNNGV. The junction had 18 bases not matched to a gene; V was cut back by 8 bases and J by 15 bases. The CDR3 nucleotides are TGTGCCAGCGAGAGAGGGACTAGCGGTACTGAAGGACTGTTCTTC. It specifies CASERGTSGTEGLFF.